Included here is one T cell receptor beta chain sequence, with context. Trimming took off 3 bases at V and 8 bases at J, with 12 bases between the two ends. Germline V gene sequence: CDR1 KGHDR, CDR2 SFDVKD. This CDR3 region has 13 residues. The data originate from a study of blood T cell repertoires in COVID-19. For the study at large: The samples span acute and convalescent COVID-19 from the United States, Italy and Spain. Sources were T cells, B-cell-depleted T cells, or PBMCs; the material itself was cDNA or gDNA.

As processed by the authors: Amplifying reference gene primers gave estimates of nucleated cell counts. TCRdb's copy holds only in-frame clones and misses some; the assay was immunoSEQ multiplex PCR. Clonal size and the V and J genes are those of that table, whereas D and trimming came from the DNA. The sample consists of fewer than 150,000 clones, about 85% of them appearing once. Sequenced material: peripheral blood. The V and J genes are TRBV24-1 and TRBJ1-2; D remains unclear. This TCR came from a human donor in a cohort sampled during active COVID-19. The CDR3 DNA follows: TGTGCCACCAGTGATAGCGCGTGGTGGGGCTACACCTTC. It encodes CATSDSAWWGYTF.